The 2 T cell receptor beta chains reported below all come from one sample, sequenced in a study of blood T cell repertoires in COVID-19. Measured with immunoSEQ multiplex PCR; TCRdb has only the in-frame clones, and not every one. The sample includes some 460,000 clones, about 90% of them seen just once. The material sequenced was PBMCs or T cells enriched from blood (not recorded which). The receptors derive from a woman aged 18-35 years who had recovered from COVID-19.

CDR3 nucleotide sequence: TGTGCCAGCTCATCGACAGGGAATACTGAAGCTTTCTTT. This translates into CASSSTGNTEAFF. The rearrangement uses TRBV18 and TRBJ1-1; TRBD1 agrees at 7 bases. The CDR3 covers 13 residues. The J segment lost 5 bases and the V segment lost 5 bases, leaving 5 bases of the junction unmatched. From germline, CDR1 is KGHSH and CDR2 LQKENI.

This chain uses TRBV6-5 with TRBJ2-7; D call uncertain. V was cut by 2 bases and J by 3 bases, with 8 bases left in between. The CDR3 length is 13 residues. Germline CDR1 MNHEY, CDR2 SVGAGI. CDR3 bases: TGTGCCAGCAGTTACGAGAGAATCTACGAGCAGTACTTC. This codes for CASSYERIYEQYF.